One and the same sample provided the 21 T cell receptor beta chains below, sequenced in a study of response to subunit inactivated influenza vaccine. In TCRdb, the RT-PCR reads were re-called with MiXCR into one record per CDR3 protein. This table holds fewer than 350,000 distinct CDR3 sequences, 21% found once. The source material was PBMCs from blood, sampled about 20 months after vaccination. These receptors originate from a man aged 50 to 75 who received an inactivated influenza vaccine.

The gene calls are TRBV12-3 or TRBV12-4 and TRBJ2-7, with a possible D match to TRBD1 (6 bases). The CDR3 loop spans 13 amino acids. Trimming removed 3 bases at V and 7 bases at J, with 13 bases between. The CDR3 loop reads CASSFQGMWEQYF. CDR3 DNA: TGTGCCAGCAGTTTTCAGGGGATGTGGGAGCAGTACTTC.

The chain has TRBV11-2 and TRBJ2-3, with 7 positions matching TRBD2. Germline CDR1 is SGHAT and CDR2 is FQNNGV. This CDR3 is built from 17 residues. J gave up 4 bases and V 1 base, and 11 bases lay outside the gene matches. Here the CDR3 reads CASSLVRGGWDPDTQYF. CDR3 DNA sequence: TGTGCCAGCAGCTTAGTGCGGGGAGGGTGGGACCCAGATACGCAGTATTTT. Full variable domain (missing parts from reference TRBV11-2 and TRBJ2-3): EAGVAQSPRYKIIEKRQSVAFWCNPISGHATLYWYQQILGQGPKLLIQFQNNGVVDDSQLPKDRFSAERLKGVDSTLKIQPAKLEDSAVYLCASSLVRGGWDPDTQYFGPGTRLTVL.

The CDR3 DNA reads TGTGCCAGCAGCTTAGCCTCAGTAGGACGATTGGGTGGCAAAAACATTCAGTACTTC. Translation: CASSLASVGRLGGKNIQYF. The gene calls are TRBV7-8 and TRBJ2-4; D uncertain. Germline lookup yields CDR1 SGHVS and CDR2 FQNEAQ. Trimming removed 0 bases at V and 3 bases at J, with 21 bases between. CDR3 length: 19 amino acids. Complete variable domain (other parts from reference TRBV7-8 and TRBJ2-4): GAGVSQSPRYKVAKRGQDVALRCDPISGHVSLFWYQQALGQGPEFLTYFQNEAQLDKSGLPSDRFFAERPEGSVSTLKIQRTQQEDSAVYLCASSLASVGRLGGKNIQYFGAGTRLSVL.

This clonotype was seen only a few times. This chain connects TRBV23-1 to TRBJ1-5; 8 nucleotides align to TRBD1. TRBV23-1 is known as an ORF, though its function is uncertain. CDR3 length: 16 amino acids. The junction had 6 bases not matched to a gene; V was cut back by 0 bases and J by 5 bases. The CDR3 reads CASSQSQGGRDQPQHF. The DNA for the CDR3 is TGCGCCAGCAGTCAATCACAGGGGGGTCGCGATCAGCCCCAGCATTTT.

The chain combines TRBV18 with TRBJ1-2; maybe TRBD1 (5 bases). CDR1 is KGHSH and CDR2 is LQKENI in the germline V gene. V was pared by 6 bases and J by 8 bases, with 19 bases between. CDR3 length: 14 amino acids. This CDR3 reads CASSVPANPGGYTF. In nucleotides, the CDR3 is TGTGCCAGCTCCGTACCAGCAAACCCAGGGGGCTACACCTTC. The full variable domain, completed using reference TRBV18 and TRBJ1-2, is NAGVMQNPRHLVRRRGQEARLRCSPMKGHSHVYWYRQLPEEGLKFMVYLQKENIIDESGMPKERFSAEFPKEGPSILRIQQVVRGDSAAYFCASSVPANPGGYTFGSGTRLTVV.

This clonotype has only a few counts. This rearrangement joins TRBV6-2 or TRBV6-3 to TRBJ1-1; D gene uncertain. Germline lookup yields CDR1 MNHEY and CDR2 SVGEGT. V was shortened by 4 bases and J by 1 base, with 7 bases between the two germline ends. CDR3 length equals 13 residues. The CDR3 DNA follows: TGTGCCAGCAGTTCCCTCAGGAACACTGAAGCTTTCTTT. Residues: CASSSLRNTEAFF.

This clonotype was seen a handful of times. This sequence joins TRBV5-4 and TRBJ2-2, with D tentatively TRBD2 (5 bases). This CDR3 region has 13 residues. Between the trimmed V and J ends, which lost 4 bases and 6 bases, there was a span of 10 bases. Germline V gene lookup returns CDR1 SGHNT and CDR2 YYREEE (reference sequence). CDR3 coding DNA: TGTGCCAGCAGCCCGGCTAGCTCCGGGGAGCTGTTTTTT. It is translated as CASSPASSGELFF.

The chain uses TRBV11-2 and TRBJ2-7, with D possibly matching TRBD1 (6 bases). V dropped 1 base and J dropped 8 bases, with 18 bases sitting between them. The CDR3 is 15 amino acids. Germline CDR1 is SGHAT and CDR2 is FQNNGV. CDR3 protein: CASSLVVGTFEKQYF. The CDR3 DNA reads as TGTGCCAGCAGCTTAGTGGTAGGGACATTTGAAAAGCAGTACTTC. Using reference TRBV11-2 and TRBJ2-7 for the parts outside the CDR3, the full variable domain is EAGVAQSPRYKIIEKRQSVAFWCNPISGHATLYWYQQILGQGPKLLIQFQNNGVVDDSQLPKDRFSAERLKGVDSTLKIQPAKLEDSAVYLCASSLVVGTFEKQYFGPGTRLTVT.

The chain's CDR3 is CASSEVGGVNTEAFF. The CDR3 DNA follows: TGTGCCAGCAGTGAAGTCGGAGGGGTGAACACTGAAGCTTTCTTT. The J gene is TRBJ1-1, the V gene TRBV6-1; the D gene is possibly TRBD1 (5 bases). Germline assignment: CDR1 MNHNS and CDR2 SASEGT. CDR3 length equals 15 residues. The V gene lost 1 base and the J gene lost 0 bases, with 9 bases spanning the gap.

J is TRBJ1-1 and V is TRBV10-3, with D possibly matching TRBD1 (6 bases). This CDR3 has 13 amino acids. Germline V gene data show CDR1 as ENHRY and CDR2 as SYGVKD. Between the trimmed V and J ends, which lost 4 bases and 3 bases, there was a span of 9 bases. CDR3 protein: CAISAGADTEAFF. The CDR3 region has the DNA TGTGCCATCAGTGCGGGGGCAGACACTGAAGCTTTCTTT.

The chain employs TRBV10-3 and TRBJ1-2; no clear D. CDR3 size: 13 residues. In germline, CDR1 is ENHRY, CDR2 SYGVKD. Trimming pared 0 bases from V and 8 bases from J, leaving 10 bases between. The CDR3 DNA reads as TGTGCCATCAGTGAGTCTAAAGGGTCGGGCTACACCTTC. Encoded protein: CAISESKGSGYTF.

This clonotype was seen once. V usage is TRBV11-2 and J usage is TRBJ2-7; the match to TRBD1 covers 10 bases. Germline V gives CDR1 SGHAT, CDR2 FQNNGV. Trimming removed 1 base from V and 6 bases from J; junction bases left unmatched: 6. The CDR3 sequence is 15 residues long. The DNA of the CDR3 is TGTGCCAGCAGCTTAGGACCGGGACAGGGGAGCGAGCAGTACTTC. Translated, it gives CASSLGPGQGSEQYF.

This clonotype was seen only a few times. The DNA for the CDR3 is TGTGCCAGCAGTAGGCTAGCGGGTTCTGCCGGGGAGCTGTTTTTT. It yields the protein CASSRLAGSAGELFF. The rearrangement joins TRBV28 to TRBJ2-2; 8 bases are a match to TRBD2. The junction had 8 bases not matched to a gene; V was cut back by 5 bases and J by 6 bases. Germline CDR1 and CDR2: MDHEN and SYDVKM. This CDR3 spans 15 amino acids.

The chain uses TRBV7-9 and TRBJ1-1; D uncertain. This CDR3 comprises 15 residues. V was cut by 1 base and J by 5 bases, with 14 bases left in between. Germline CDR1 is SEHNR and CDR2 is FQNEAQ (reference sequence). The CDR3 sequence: CASSLGAHLLTEAFF. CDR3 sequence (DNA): TGTGCCAGCAGCTTAGGAGCGCATTTATTGACTGAAGCTTTCTTT. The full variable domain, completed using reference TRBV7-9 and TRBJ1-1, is DTGVSQNPRHKITKRGQNVTFRCDPISEHNRLYWYRQTLGQGPEFLTYFQNEAQLEKSRLLSDRFSAERPKGSFSTLEIQRTEQGDSAMYLCASSLGAHLLTEAFFGQGTRLTVV.

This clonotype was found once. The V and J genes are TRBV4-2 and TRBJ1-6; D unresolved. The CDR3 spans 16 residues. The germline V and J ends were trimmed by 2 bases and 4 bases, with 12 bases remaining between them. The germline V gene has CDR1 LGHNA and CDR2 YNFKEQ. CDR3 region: CASSQSQAEYNSPLHF. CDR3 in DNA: TGTGCCAGCAGCCAATCCCAGGCTGAGTATAATTCACCCCTCCACTTT.

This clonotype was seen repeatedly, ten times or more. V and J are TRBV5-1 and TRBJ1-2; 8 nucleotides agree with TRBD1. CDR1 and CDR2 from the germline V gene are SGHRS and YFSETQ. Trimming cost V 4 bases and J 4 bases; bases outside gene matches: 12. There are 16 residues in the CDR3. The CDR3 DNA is TGCGCCAGCAGCACCCAGACAGGGGTTAAAGGCTATGGCTACACCTTC. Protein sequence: CASSTQTGVKGYGYTF.

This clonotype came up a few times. CDR3 protein: CASSFLAGTSGNTGELFF. CDR3 in DNA: TGTGCCAGCAGTTTCCTAGCCGGGACTAGCGGCAACACCGGGGAGCTGTTTTTT. The chain uses TRBV28 and TRBJ2-2; TRBD2 aligns across 11 bases. J was trimmed by 2 bases and V by 3 bases; bases with no gene match: 8. Germline CDR1 reads MDHEN; CDR2 reads SYDVKM. The length of the CDR3 is 18 residues. Full variable domain (rest looked up from reference TRBV28 and TRBJ2-2): DVKVTQSSRYLVKRTGEKVFLECVQDMDHENMFWYRQDPGLGLRLIYFSYDVKMKEKGDIPEGYSVSREKKERFSLILESASTNQTSMYLCASSFLAGTSGNTGELFFGEGSRLTVL.

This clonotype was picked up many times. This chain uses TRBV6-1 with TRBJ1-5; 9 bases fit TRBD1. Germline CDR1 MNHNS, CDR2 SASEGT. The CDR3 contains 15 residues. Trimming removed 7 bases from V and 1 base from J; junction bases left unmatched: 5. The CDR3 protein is CASTRQGGSNQPQHF. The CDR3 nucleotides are TGTGCCAGCACCAGACAGGGGGGAAGCAATCAGCCCCAGCATTTT.

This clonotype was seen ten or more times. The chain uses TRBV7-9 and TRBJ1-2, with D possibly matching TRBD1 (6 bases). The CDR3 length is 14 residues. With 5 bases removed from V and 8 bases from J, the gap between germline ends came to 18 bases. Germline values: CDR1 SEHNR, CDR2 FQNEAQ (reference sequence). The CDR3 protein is CASSPSGQTRGYTF. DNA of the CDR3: TGTGCCAGCAGCCCATCTGGACAGACCAGGGGCTACACCTTC.

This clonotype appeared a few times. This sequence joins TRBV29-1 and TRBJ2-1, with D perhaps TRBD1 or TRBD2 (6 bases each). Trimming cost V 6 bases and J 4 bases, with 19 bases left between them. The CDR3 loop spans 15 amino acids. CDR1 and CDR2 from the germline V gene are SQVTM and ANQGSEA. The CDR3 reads CSVRRGSGLYNEQFF. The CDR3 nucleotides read TGCAGCGTCAGGAGGGGGAGCGGTCTATACAATGAGCAGTTCTTC.

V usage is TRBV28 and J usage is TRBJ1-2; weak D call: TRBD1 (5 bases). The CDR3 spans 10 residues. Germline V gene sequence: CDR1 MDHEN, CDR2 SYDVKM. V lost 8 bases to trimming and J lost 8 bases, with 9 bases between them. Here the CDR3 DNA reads TGTGCCAGCGGAGCAGGGGGCTACACCTTC. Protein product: CASGAGGYTF.